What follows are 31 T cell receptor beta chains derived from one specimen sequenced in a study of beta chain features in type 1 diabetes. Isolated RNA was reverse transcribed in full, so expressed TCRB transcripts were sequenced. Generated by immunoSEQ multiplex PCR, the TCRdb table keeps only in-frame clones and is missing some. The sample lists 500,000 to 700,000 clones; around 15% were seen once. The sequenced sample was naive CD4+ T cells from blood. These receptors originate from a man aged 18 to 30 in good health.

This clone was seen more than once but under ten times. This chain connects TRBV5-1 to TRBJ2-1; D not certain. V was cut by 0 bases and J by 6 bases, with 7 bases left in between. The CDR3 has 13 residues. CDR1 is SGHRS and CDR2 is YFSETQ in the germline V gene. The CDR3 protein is CASSLVGTNEQFF. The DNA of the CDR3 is TGCGCCAGCAGCTTGGTCGGTACCAATGAGCAGTTCTTC.

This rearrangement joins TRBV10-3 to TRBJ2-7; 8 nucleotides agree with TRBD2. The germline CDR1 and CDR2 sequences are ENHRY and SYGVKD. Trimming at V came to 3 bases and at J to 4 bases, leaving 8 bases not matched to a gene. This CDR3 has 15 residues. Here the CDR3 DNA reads TGTGCCATCAGTGATCTGAGCGGGGGCGGTTACGAGCAGTACTTC. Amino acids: CAISDLSGGGYEQYF.

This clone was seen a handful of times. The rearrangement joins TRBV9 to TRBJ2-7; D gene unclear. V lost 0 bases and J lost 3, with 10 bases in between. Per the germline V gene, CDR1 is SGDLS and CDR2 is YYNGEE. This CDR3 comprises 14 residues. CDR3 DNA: TGTGCCAGCAGCGTAGGTTGGGATTTCTACGAGCAGTACTTC. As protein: CASSVGWDFYEQYF.

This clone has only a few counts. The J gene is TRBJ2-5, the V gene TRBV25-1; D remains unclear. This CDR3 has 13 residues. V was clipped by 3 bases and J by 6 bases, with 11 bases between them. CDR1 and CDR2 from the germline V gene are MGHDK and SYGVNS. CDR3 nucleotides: TGTGCCAGCAGTGACGCCGGTTTGAAGACCCAGTACTTC. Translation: CASSDAGLKTQYF.

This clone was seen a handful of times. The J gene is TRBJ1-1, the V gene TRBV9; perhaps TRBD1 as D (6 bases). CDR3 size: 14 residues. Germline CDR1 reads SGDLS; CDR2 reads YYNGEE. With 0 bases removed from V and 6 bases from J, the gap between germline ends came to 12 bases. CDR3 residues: CASSVVLRGSEAFF. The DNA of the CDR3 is TGTGCCAGCAGCGTAGTCCTCAGGGGCTCTGAAGCTTTCTTT.

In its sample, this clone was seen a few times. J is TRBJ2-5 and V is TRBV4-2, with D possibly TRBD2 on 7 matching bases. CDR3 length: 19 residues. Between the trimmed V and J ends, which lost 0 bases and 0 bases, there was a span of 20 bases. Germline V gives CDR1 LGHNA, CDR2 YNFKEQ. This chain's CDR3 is CASSQELRWGGTYQETQYF. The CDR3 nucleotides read TGTGCCAGCAGCCAAGAACTACGATGGGGGGGCACGTACCAAGAGACCCAGTACTTC.

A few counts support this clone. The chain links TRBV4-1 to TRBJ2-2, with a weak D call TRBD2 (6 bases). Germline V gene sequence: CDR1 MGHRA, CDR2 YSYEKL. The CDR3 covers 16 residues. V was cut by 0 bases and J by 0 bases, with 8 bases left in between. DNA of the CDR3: TGCGCCAGCAGCCAAGAGGGACTGGCGAACACCGGGGAGCTGTTTTTT. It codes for CASSQEGLANTGELFF.

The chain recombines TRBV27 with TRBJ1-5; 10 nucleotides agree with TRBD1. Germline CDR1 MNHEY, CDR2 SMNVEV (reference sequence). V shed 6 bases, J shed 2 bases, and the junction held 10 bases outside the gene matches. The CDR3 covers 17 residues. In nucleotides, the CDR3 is TGTGCCAGCAGCCTTAGGAGACAGGGGGCCGGCAATCAGCCCCAGCATTTT. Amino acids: CASSLRRQGAGNQPQHF.

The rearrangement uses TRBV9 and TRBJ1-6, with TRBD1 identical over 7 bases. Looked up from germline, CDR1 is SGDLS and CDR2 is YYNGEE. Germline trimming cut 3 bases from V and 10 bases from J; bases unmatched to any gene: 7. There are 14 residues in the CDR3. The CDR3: CASSEGQVGSPLHF. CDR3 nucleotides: TGTGCCAGCAGCGAAGGACAGGTTGGATCACCCCTCCACTTT.

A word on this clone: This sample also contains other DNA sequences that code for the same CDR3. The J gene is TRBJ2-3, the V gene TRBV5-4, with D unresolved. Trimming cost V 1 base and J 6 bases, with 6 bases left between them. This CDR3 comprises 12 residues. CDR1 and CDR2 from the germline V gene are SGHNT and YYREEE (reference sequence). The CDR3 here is CASSLSLDTQYF. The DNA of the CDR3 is TGTGCCAGCAGCTTGTCGTTGGATACGCAGTATTTT.

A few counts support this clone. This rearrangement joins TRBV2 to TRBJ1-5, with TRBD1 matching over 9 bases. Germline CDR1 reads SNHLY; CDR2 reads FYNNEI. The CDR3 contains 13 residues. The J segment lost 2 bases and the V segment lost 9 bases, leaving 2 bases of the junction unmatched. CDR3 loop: CARGDRGNQPQHF. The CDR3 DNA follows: TGTGCCAGAGGGGACAGGGGCAATCAGCCCCAGCATTTT.

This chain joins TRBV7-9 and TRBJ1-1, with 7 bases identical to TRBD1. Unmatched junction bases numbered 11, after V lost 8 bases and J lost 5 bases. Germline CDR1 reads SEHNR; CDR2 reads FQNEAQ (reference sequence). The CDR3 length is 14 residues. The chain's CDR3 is CASVLQGRTTEAFF. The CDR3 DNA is TGTGCCAGCGTCCTACAGGGGAGGACGACTGAAGCTTTCTTT.

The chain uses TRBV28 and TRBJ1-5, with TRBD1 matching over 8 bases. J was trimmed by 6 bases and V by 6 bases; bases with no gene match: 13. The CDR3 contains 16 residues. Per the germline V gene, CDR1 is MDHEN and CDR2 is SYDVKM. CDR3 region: CASRRRDRGTGQPQHF. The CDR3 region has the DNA TGTGCCAGCAGACGACGGGACCGAGGGACAGGTCAGCCCCAGCATTTT.

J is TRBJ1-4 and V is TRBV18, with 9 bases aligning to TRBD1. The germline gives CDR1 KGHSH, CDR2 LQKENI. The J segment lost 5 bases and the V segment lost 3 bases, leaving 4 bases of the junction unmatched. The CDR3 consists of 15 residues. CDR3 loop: CASSPNRGPNEKLFF. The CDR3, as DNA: TGTGCCAGCTCACCTAACAGGGGGCCGAATGAAAAACTGTTTTTT.

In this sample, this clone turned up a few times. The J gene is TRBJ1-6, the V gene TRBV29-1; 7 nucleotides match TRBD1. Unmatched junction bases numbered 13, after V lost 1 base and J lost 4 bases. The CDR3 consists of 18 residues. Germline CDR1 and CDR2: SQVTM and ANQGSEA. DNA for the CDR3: TGCAGCGTTGAAGGACAGGGAGGGACCGAGGGGTATAATTCACCCCTCCACTTT. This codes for CSVEGQGGTEGYNSPLHF.

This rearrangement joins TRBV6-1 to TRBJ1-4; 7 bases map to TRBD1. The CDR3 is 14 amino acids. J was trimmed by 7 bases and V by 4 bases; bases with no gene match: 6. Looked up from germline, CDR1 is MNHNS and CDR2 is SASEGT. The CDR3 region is CASSAPTGFEKLFF. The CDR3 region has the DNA TGTGCCAGCAGTGCTCCGACAGGGTTTGAAAAACTGTTTTTT.

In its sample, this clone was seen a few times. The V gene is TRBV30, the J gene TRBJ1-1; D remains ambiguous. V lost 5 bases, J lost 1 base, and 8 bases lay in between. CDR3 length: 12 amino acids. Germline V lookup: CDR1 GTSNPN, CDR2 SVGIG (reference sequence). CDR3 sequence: CAWGGGNTEAFF. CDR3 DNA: TGTGCCTGGGGAGGCGGGAACACTGAAGCTTTCTTT.

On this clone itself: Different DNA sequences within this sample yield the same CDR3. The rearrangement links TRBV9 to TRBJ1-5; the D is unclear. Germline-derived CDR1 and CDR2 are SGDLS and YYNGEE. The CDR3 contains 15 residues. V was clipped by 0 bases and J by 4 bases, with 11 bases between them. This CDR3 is CASSVAPTGNQPQHF. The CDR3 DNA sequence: TGTGCCAGCAGCGTAGCACCGACGGGGAATCAGCCCCAGCATTTT.

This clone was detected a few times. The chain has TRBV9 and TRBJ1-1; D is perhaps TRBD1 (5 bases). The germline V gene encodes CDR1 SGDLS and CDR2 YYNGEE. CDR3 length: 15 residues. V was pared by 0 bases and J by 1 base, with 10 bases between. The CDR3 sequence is CASSVETGRNTEAFF. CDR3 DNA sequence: TGTGCCAGCAGCGTAGAAACGGGACGGAACACTGAAGCTTTCTTT.

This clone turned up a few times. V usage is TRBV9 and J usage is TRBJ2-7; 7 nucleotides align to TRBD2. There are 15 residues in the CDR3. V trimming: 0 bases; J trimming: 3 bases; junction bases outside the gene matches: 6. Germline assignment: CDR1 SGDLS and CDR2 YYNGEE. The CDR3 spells CASSVGTSYNYEQYF. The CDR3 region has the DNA TGTGCCAGCAGCGTAGGGACTAGTTACAACTACGAGCAGTACTTC.

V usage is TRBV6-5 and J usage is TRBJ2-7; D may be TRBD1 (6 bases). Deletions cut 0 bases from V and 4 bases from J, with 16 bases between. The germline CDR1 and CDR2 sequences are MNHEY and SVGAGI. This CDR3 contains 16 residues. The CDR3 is CASSYSGLSQGYEQYF. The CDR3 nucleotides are TGTGCCAGCAGTTACTCGGGCCTAAGCCAGGGGTACGAGCAGTACTTC.

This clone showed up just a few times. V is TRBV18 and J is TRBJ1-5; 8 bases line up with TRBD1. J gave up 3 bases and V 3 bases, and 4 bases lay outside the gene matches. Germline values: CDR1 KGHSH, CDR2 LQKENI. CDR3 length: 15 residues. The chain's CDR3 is CASSPQGAPNQPQHF. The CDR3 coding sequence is TGTGCCAGCTCACCGCAGGGGGCCCCCAATCAGCCCCAGCATTTT.

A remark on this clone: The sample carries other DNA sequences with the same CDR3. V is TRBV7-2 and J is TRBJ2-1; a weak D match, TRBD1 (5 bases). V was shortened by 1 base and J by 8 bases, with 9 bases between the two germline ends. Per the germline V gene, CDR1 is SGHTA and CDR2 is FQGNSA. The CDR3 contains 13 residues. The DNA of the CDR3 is TGTGCCAGCAGCTTAGGTCCCAGGGATGAGCAGTTCTTC. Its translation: CASSLGPRDEQFF.

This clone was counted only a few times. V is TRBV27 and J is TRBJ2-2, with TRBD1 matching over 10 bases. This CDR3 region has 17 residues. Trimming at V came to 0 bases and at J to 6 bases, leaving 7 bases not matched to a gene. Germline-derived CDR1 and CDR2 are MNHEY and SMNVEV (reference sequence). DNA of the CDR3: TGTGCCAGCAGTTTATCGGGGGACAGGGGATCCCCCGGGGAGCTGTTTTTT. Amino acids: CASSLSGDRGSPGELFF.

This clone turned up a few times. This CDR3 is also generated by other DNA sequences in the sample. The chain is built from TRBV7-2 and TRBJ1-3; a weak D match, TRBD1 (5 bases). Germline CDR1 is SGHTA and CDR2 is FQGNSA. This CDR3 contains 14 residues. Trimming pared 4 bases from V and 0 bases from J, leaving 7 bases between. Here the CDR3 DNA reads TGTGCCAGCAGCTCGGGACTCTCTGGAAACACCATATATTTT. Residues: CASSSGLSGNTIYF.

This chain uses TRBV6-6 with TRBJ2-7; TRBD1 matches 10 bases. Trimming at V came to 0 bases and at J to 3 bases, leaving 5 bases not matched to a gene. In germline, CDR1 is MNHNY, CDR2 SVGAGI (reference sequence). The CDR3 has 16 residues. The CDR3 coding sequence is TGTGCCAGCAGTTACTCGAAGGGACAGGGGCTCTACGAGCAGTACTTC. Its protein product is CASSYSKGQGLYEQYF.

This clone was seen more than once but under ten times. CDR3 loop: CASRRDSRQFF. The CDR3 DNA reads TGTGCCAGCAGAAGGGACTCCCGGCAGTTCTTC. V and J are TRBV28 and TRBJ2-1, with D perhaps matching TRBD2 (6 bases). The germline V and J ends were trimmed by 6 bases and 12 bases, with 12 bases remaining between them. Germline loops: CDR1 MDHEN, CDR2 SYDVKM. This CDR3 is 11 amino acids long.

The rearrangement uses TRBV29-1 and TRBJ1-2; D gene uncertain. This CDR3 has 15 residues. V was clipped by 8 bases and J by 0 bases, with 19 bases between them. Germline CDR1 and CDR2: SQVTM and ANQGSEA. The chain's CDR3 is CSFGDRTRTNYGYTF. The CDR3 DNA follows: TGCAGCTTTGGGGATAGGACGAGGACTAACTATGGCTACACCTTC.

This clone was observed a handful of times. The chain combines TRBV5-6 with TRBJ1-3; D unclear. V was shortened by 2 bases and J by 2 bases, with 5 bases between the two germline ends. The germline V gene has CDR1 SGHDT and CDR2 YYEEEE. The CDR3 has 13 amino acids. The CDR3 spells CASSFTTGNTIYF. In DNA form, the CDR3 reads TGTGCCAGCAGCTTCACAACTGGAAACACCATATATTTT.

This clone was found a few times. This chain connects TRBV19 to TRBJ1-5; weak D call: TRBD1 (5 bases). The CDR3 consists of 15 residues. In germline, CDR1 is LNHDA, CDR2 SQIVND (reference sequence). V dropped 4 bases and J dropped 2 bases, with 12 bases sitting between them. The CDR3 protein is CASSTPGRGNQPQHF. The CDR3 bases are TGTGCCAGTAGTACCCCCGGCAGGGGCAATCAGCCCCAGCATTTT.

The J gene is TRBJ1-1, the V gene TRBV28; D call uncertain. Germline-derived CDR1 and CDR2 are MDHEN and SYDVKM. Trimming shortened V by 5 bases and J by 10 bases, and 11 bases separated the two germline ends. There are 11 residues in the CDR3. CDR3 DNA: TGTGCCAGCAGTGGGCCACATGCAGCTTTCTTT. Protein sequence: CASSGPHAAFF. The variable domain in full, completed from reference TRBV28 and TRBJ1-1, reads DVKVTQSSRYLVKRTGEKVFLECVQDMDHENMFWYRQDPGLGLRLIYFSYDVKMKEKGDIPEGYSVSREKKERFSLILESASTNQTSMYLCASSGPHAAFFGQGTRLTVV.